Listed here are 21 T cell receptor beta chains from one sample, sequenced in a study of T cells in localized non-small cell lung cancer. The assay was immunoSEQ multiplex PCR, and TCRdb's table has in-frame clones only and misses some. The sample holds approximately 61,000 clones; about nine tenths are singletons and the top ten take over 4%. The source material was peripheral blood, sampled before any cancer treatment. These receptors all come from a woman aged 40 to 75 with stage I lung adenocarcinoma.

The chain joins TRBV9 to TRBJ1-2, with D possibly matching TRBD1 (5 bases). This CDR3 has 13 amino acids. Germline V gene sequence: CDR1 SGDLS, CDR2 YYNGEE. V was shortened by 4 bases and J by 6 bases, with 13 bases between the two germline ends. The CDR3 bases are TGTGCCAGCAGCCCCCTCCGAGGGGATGGCTACACCTTC. It translates to CASSPLRGDGYTF.

The chain carries TRBV4-3 and TRBJ2-3; D may be TRBD2 (5 bases). CDR1 and CDR2 from the germline V gene are LGHNA and YSLEER. This CDR3 has 17 amino acids. V was clipped by 4 bases and J by 1 base, with 18 bases between them. CDR3 in DNA: TGCGCCAGCAGCCCTGGATATAGCGCGCTACGCACAGATACGCAGTATTTT. This encodes CASSPGYSALRTDTQYF.

V gene TRBV13 combines with J gene TRBJ2-1, with no clear D. This CDR3 contains 14 residues. CDR1 is PRHDT and CDR2 is FYEKMQ in the germline V gene (reference sequence). The V end was cut by 6 bases, the J end by 9 bases, with 18 bases between. The CDR3, as DNA: TGTGCCAGCAGACCCTCTGGCGGTATGATTGAGCAGTTCTTC. This codes for CASRPSGGMIEQFF.

The sample holds one count of this clone. The J gene is TRBJ2-4, the V gene TRBV5-1; 10 nucleotides align to TRBD1. The germline V gene encodes CDR1 SGHRS and CDR2 YFSETQ. This CDR3 is 16 amino acids long. With 4 bases clipped from V and 8 bases from J, the junction kept 12 bases outside the gene matches. The CDR3 coding sequence is TGCGCCAGCAGCCCCGGGACAGGGGTAATAAGGGACATTCAGTACTTC. Translating gives CASSPGTGVIRDIQYF.

In this sample, this clone turned up once. CDR3 in DNA: TGTGCCTGGAGTAAGGACCGATTAAACTATGGCTACACCTTC. It translates to CAWSKDRLNYGYTF. This rearrangement joins TRBV30 to TRBJ1-2, with D hard to call. V was pared by 2 bases and J by 2 bases, with 12 bases between. The CDR3 contains 14 residues. The germline V gene has CDR1 GTSNPN and CDR2 SVGIG (reference sequence).

This clone came up a few times. CDR3 sequence reads: CASSPTGTTIISAGNTIYF. DNA of the CDR3: TGTGCCAGCAGTCCTACAGGGACCACCATTATCTCGGCGGGAAACACCATATATTTT. The chain combines TRBV27 with TRBJ1-3; weak D call: TRBD1 (6 bases). There are 19 residues in the CDR3. V lost 5 bases to trimming and J lost 4 bases, with 27 bases between them. The germline V gene encodes CDR1 MNHEY and CDR2 SMNVEV (reference sequence).

The chain has TRBV9 and TRBJ2-1; tentative D call: TRBD1 (5 bases). This CDR3 contains 17 residues. The germline V and J ends were trimmed by 0 bases and 5 bases, with 18 bases remaining between them. Germline V gene data show CDR1 as SGDLS and CDR2 as YYNGEE. CDR3 nucleotides: TGTGCCAGCAGCGTAGAAGGCAAACAGTGGGGCCACAATGAGCAGTTCTTC. Translated: CASSVEGKQWGHNEQFF.

The chain has TRBV10-3 and TRBJ1-4; D remains ambiguous. V was cut by 0 bases and J by 3 bases, with 11 bases left in between. CDR3 length equals 16 residues. CDR1 is ENHRY, CDR2 SYGVKD, per germline. The chain's CDR3 is CAISESGRLANEKLFF. Here the CDR3 DNA reads TGTGCCATCAGTGAGTCAGGGAGACTTGCTAATGAAAAACTGTTTTTT.

The chain couples TRBV4-1 to TRBJ2-7; 13 nucleotides agree with TRBD2. Germline V gene lookup returns CDR1 MGHRA and CDR2 YSYEKL. CDR3 size: 15 residues. J gave up 2 bases and V 4 bases, and 2 bases lay outside the gene matches. The CDR3 DNA is TGCGCCAGCAGCCCAGGACTAGCGGGAGCCTACGAGCAGTACTTC. It specifies CASSPGLAGAYEQYF.

This chain uses TRBV11-2 with TRBJ2-1, with D unclear. Germline-derived CDR1 and CDR2 are SGHAT and FQNNGV. Trimming left V 4 bases short and J 8 bases short, with 6 bases between. The CDR3 totals 11 residues. The CDR3 here is CASSSWDEQFF. CDR3 DNA sequence: TGTGCCAGCAGCTCCTGGGATGAGCAGTTCTTC.

V and J are TRBV6-5 and TRBJ1-2; the D is unclear. V lost 0 bases to trimming and J lost 3 bases, with 5 bases between them. CDR1 MNHEY and CDR2 SVGAGI come from the germline V gene. There are 13 residues in the CDR3. The CDR3 DNA is TGTGCCAGCAGTTACTCAAGGGACTATGGCTACACCTTC. Its protein is CASSYSRDYGYTF.

The chain uses TRBV18 and TRBJ1-5; the D gene is possibly TRBD1 (5 bases). V gave up 3 bases and J gave up 4 bases, with 10 bases separating them. The CDR3 has 14 amino acids. Germline CDR1 is KGHSH and CDR2 is LQKENI. CDR3 region: CASSPGTGNQPQHF. CDR3 sequence (DNA): TGTGCCAGCTCACCTGGGACCGGGAATCAGCCCCAGCATTTT.

This sequence joins TRBV4-2 and TRBJ2-5; tentative D call: TRBD2 (6 bases). CDR1 is LGHNA and CDR2 is YNFKEQ in the germline V gene. The V end was cut by 4 bases, the J end by 5 bases, with 23 bases between. This CDR3 is 17 amino acids long. The CDR3 protein is CASSPGISTSYGETQYF. In DNA form, the CDR3 reads TGTGCCAGCAGCCCGGGAATCTCGACTAGTTATGGGGAGACCCAGTACTTC.

The chain recombines TRBV15 with TRBJ2-1; D ambiguous. The CDR3 contains 13 residues. V lost 0 bases to trimming and J lost 10 bases, with 10 bases between them. Germline V gene lookup returns CDR1 LNHNV and CDR2 YYDKDF (reference sequence). CDR3 amino acids: CATSRDRSSEQFF. CDR3 in DNA: TGTGCCACCAGCAGAGATCGGAGTTCCGAGCAGTTCTTC.

The V gene is TRBV2, the J gene TRBJ1-2; D not certain. The CDR3 is made up of 13 amino acids. V lost 1 base and J 2 bases, leaving 5 bases between the germline ends. Germline CDR1 SNHLY, CDR2 FYNNEI. The chain's CDR3 is CASSEVRNYGYTF. In nucleotides, the CDR3 is TGTGCCAGCAGTGAAGTGCGGAACTATGGCTACACCTTC. The whole variable domain, remainder taken from reference TRBV2 and TRBJ1-2, is EPEVTQTPSHQVTQMGQEVILRCVPISNHLYFYWYRQILGQKVEFLVSFYNNEISEKSEIFDDQFSVERPDGSNFTLKIRSTKLEDSAMYFCASSEVRNYGYTFGSGTRLTVV.

The V gene is TRBV30, the J gene TRBJ2-5, with 11 nucleotides matching TRBD2. V lost 4 bases, J lost 4 bases, and 5 bases stayed unmatched. The CDR3 length is 14 residues. Germline-derived CDR1 and CDR2 are GTSNPN and SVGIG (reference sequence). The CDR3 region is CAWTILAGAETQYF. CDR3 sequence (DNA): TGTGCCTGGACTATACTAGCGGGGGCAGAGACCCAGTACTTC.

This rearrangement joins TRBV6-5 to TRBJ1-1, with unresolved D. Trimming took 2 bases from V and 4 from J, leaving 8 bases between them. The CDR3 has 13 amino acids. Germline V gives CDR1 MNHEY, CDR2 SVGAGI. The CDR3 sequence is CASSYGLSTEAFF. Written as DNA, the CDR3 is TGTGCCAGCAGTTACGGGCTGAGCACTGAAGCTTTCTTT.

The chain has TRBV6-5 and TRBJ1-4; D might be TRBD1 (5 bases). Trimming removed 6 bases from V and 8 bases from J, with 13 bases in between. The CDR3 totals 13 residues. Germline V CDR1 and CDR2: MNHEY, SVGAGI. As DNA, the CDR3 is TGTGCCAGCAGCAGGACACGGGCGGAAAAACTGTTTTTT. As protein: CASSRTRAEKLFF.

The chain recombines TRBV2 with TRBJ1-2; D gene unclear. V lost 9 bases and J 5 bases, leaving 19 bases between the germline ends. From germline, CDR1 is SNHLY and CDR2 FYNNEI. The CDR3 is 14 amino acids. The CDR3: CASRNGGLGYGYTF. The CDR3 DNA sequence: TGTGCCAGTCGAAATGGCGGCTTGGGGTATGGCTACACCTTC.

This chain uses TRBV6-5 with TRBJ1-2; 7 positions match TRBD1. V dropped 7 bases and J dropped 8; count of bases not matched to a gene: 10. The germline V gene has CDR1 MNHEY and CDR2 SVGAGI. The CDR3 covers 13 residues. Written as DNA, the CDR3 is TGTGCCAGCAAGGCTTCTGGGGACAGAGGCTACACCTTC. It specifies CASKASGDRGYTF.

The chain is built from TRBV5-6 and TRBJ1-2, with D uncertain. The germline gives CDR1 SGHDT, CDR2 YYEEEE. Trimming stripped 5 bases from V and 6 bases from J, with 17 bases between. The CDR3 has 14 amino acids. This chain's CDR3 is CASSYDPFYNGYTF. The DNA of the CDR3 is TGTGCCAGCAGTTATGACCCTTTTTATAATGGCTACACCTTC. Looking up the rest from reference TRBV5-6 and TRBJ1-2 gives the full variable domain: DAGVTQSPTHLIKTRGQQVTLRCSPKSGHDTVSWYQQALGQGPQFIFQYYEEEERQRGNFPDRFSGHQFPNYSSELNVNALLLGDSALYLCASSYDPFYNGYTFGSGTRLTVV.